This TCR beta chain was found in a study of blood T cell repertoires in COVID-19. Study overall: PBMCs, B-cell-depleted T cells, or T cells were the source of the cDNA or gDNA that made up the material.

Authors' data handling: How many nucleated cells were present was estimated from reference gene primer amplification. Libraries were prepared by immunoSEQ multiplex PCR; TCRdb keeps only in-frame clonotypes and omits some of them. That table furnishes V, J and clone size, whereas the DNA furnished D and trimming. The table lists roughly 100,000 clones, around 84% of them singletons. Germline values: CDR1 LGHNA, CDR2 YNFKEQ. Trimming removed 4 bases from V and 2 bases from J; junction bases left unmatched: 5. CDR3 length: 16 amino acids. V usage is TRBV4-2 and J usage is TRBJ2-5, with 12 bases that match TRBD2. The specimen sequenced was peripheral blood. The TCR comes from a human donor in a cohort sampled during active COVID-19. Written as DNA, the CDR3 is TGTGCCAGCAGCCCTTGGACTAGCGGGGAGCAAGAGACCCAGTACTTC. Encoded protein: CASSPWTSGEQETQYF.